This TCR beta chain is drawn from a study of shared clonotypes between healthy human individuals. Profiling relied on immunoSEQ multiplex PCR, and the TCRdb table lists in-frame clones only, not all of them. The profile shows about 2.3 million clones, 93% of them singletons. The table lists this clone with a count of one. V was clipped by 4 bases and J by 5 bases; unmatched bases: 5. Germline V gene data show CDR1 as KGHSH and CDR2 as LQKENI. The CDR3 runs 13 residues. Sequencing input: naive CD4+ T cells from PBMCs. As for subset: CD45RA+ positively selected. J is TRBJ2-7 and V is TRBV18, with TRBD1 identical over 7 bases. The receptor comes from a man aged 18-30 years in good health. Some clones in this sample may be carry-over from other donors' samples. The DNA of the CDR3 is TGTGCCAGCTCACTAACAGGGGATCACGAGCAGTACTTC. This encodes CASSLTGDHEQYF.